The source of this T cell receptor beta chain is a study of cytomegalovirus exposure and HLA in healthy donors. Study findings and constraints: Under in vitro conditions, three CMV-associated chains were confirmed as specific for CMV antigens. Among TCR beta chains, those listed as cytomegalovirus-associated numbered over 150.

On this clone: The target antigen is unknown. The junction departs from germline at one end; a sequencing error may be responsible. The sample contains more than one DNA sequence encoding this CDR3.

Generated by immunoSEQ multiplex PCR, the TCRdb table keeps only in-frame clones and is missing some. The table records nearly 200,000 clones, approximately 82% of them present only once. The CDR3 runs to 13 residues. In germline, CDR1 is SGHRS, CDR2 YFSETQ. This receptor was identified in a woman aged 30 to 39 in good health and CMV-seropositive. V is TRBV5-1 and J is TRBJ1-5; no clear D gene. Input material: PBMCs. This CDR3 reads CASSLYSNQPQHF. The CDR3 nucleotides are TGTGCCAGCAGCTTGTATAGCAATCAGCCCCAGCATTTT.